This TCR beta chain was observed in a study of control samples from healthy donors and cancer patients. This clone was recorded once. This CDR3 is 14 amino acids long. V dropped 5 bases and J dropped 2 bases, with 13 bases sitting between them. Germline V gene lookup returns CDR1 SGHTA and CDR2 FQGNSA. The assay was immunoSEQ multiplex PCR, and TCRdb's table has in-frame clones only and misses some. The profile covers roughly 130,000 clones, with about 91% appearing a single time and roughly 8.8% taken by the ten largest. The specimen was blood. The V gene is TRBV7-2, the J gene TRBJ2-7; weak D call: TRBD2 (8 bases). This sequence was found in a man aged 18 to 29 in good health. The CDR3 bases are TGTGCCAGCAGCCCGGGAGGGGGCGCCTACGAGCAGTACTTC. Translating gives CASSPGGGAYEQYF.